Detailed here is one T cell receptor beta chain. The data derive from a study of T cell changes during pregnancy in multiple sclerosis. Here immunoSEQ multiplex PCR was the method, and the copy in TCRdb shows in-frame clones only, minus some. This sample yields about 73,000 clones, of which 75% to 90% are seen a single time; more than 8% belongs to the top ten. The CDR3 is 13 amino acids. The V gene end was trimmed by 6 bases and the J gene end by 6 bases; junction bases not matched to a gene: 7. Germline V CDR1 and CDR2: SGHDN, FVKESK. The receptor comes from a female donor in good health, enrolled as a control in a pregnancy study. V gene TRBV14 combines with J gene TRBJ1-2; 7 bases are shared with TRBD1. The starting material was peripheral blood, obtained after pregnancy. The CDR3 sequence: CASRGDSRNGYTF. The CDR3 nucleotides are TGTGCCAGCAGGGGGGACAGTCGGAATGGCTACACCTTC.